This is a list of T cell receptor beta chains from one sample in a study of blood T cell repertoires in COVID-19. Assay used: immunoSEQ multiplex PCR; TCRdb lists only in-frame clones, some missing. The data contain about 89,000 clones, less than 80% of them singletons. The sequencing sample was made of peripheral blood. These receptors were collected from a woman of 80 years or more with acute or convalescent COVID-19. Each CDR3 is given without its conserved first and last residue. Each record gives: J gene, V gene, CDR3 protein.

TRBJ1-1 | TRBV6-5 | ASSDPNNRGAAF
TRBJ2-5 | TRBV12-3/TRBV12-4 | ATRGSETQY
TRBJ2-3 | TRBV5-1 | ASTPGQGTTDTQY
TRBJ1-6 | TRBV7-9 | ASSLDRSSYNSPLH
TRBJ1-2 | TRBV2 | ASRPTGGFSYGYT
TRBJ2-7 | TRBV27 | ASSRPGQGGYEQY
TRBJ1-5 | TRBV29-1 | SVARQPNQPQH
TRBJ2-5 | TRBV7-2 | ASSPYGGQETQY
TRBJ1-5 | TRBV5-8 | ASSPVHQPQH
TRBJ2-3 | TRBV20-1 | SASPAGGTDTQY
TRBJ1-5 | TRBV28 | ASRSWTGMVPQH
TRBJ2-2 | TRBV5-1 | ASSWGTSGNTGELF
TRBJ1-3 | TRBV7-2 | ASSLVGQGAGNTIY
TRBJ2-1 | TRBV5-1 | ASSLGLAAYSNEQF
TRBJ2-5 | TRBV4-2 | ASSQDRGGQGEETQY
TRBJ1-3 | TRBV7-2 | ASNQGAFFSGNTIY
TRBJ1-5 | TRBV19 | ASSRQNLQPQH
TRBJ1-1 | TRBV19 | ASRGDTEAF
TRBJ2-5 | TRBV5-4 | ASSLDYTRGETQY
TRBJ2-2 | TRBV14 | ASSRPTGYENTGELF
TRBJ2-3 | TRBV10-3 | AISGREGVSTDTQY
TRBJ1-6 | TRBV5-6 | ASSSDWLPLH
TRBJ1-5 | TRBV11-2 | ASSLGLNQPQH
TRBJ1-6 | TRBV9 | ASSPIGQRSYNSPLH
TRBJ1-1 | TRBV27 | ASSSQGFNTEAF
TRBJ1-2 | TRBV5-1 | ASSPDSDYGYT
TRBJ1-2 | TRBV7-2 | ASSPGLQGYGYT
TRBJ2-7 | TRBV29-1 | SVVAGAFTYEQY
TRBJ2-7 | TRBV19 | ASSPEAFYEQY
TRBJ2-3 | TRBV5-4 | ASSSRLLAGGTDTQY
TRBJ1-6 | TRBV18 | ASSREGQGSSPLH
TRBJ1-2 | TRBV27 | ASSLQAGNGYT
TRBJ1-1 | TRBV7-9 | ASILTGLNTEAF
TRBJ2-4 | TRBV4-3 | ASSQDLRDIQY
TRBJ1-6 | TRBV5-5 | ASSPGAVSPLH
TRBJ1-6 | TRBV19 | ASSREARVGSPLH
TRBJ2-5 | TRBV6-5 | ASIGVAGGEETQY
TRBJ1-2 | TRBV2 | ASSENRDRDGYT
TRBJ2-7 | TRBV10-3 | AISGDRGRGEQY
TRBJ1-2 | TRBV7-9 | ASSLAYGYT
TRBJ2-1 | TRBV9 | ASSGRQGPYNEQF
TRBJ1-1 | TRBV12-3/TRBV12-4 | ASSLKGQTKAF
TRBJ1-2 | TRBV5-1 | ASSSDFYSRGYT
TRBJ2-3 | TRBV24-1 | ATSLGGTDTQY
TRBJ2-2 | TRBV30 | AWSQNTGELF
TRBJ2-3 | TRBV4-3 | ASSLSLAGGQDTQY
TRBJ1-2 | TRBV11-2 | ASSPGRANYGYT
TRBJ2-1 | TRBV7-8 | ASSLVPTSGGSEQF
TRBJ2-2 | TRBV30 | AWRWAGQDTGELF
TRBJ1-2 | TRBV6-5 | ASIGARFNGYT
TRBJ1-1 | TRBV19 | ASSRGRDRGRTEAF
TRBJ1-2 | TRBV29-1 | SVEETGVGYGYT
TRBJ2-5 | TRBV2 | ASSQSGGEETQY
TRBJ1-5 | TRBV10-3 | AISPSSRQANQPQH
TRBJ1-2 | TRBV29-1 | SVGNPGDSET
TRBJ1-2 | TRBV5-1 | ASGGENYGYT
TRBJ1-1 | TRBV5-1 | ASSGQARNTEAF
TRBJ1-3 | TRBV7-9 | AIRGGNTIY
TRBJ1-5 | TRBV10-3 | ATRGVEGSNQPQH